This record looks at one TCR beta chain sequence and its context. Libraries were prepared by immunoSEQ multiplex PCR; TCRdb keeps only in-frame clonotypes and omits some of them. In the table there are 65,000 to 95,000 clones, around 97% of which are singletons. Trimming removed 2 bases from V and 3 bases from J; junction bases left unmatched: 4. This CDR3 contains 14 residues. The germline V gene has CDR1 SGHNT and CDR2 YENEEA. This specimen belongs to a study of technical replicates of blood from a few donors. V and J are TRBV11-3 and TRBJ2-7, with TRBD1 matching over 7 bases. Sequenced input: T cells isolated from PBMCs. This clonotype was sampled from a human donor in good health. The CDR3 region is CASSLQTGYYEQYF. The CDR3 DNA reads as TGTGCCAGCAGCTTACAGACAGGGTACTACGAGCAGTACTTC.